This T cell receptor (beta chain) was documented in a study of T cell responses to AZD1222 COVID-19 vaccine. Study-wide results and limits: Spike-specific TCR breadth and depth grew following two AZD1222 doses.

Repertoires were generated with immunoSEQ multiplex PCR, while TCRdb's copy carries only in-frame clones and drops some. The sample holds about 84,000 clones, approximately 85% seen once. On this clone: The target antigen is unknown.

Germline CDR1 SGDLS, CDR2 YYNGEE. V shed 4 bases and J 9 bases; nucleotides not matched to a gene: 13. The CDR3 runs 17 residues. Sequences were derived from peripheral blood, sampled 28 days after the second AZD1222 dose. This TCR derives from an adult who received the AZD1222 COVID-19 vaccine. This rearrangement joins TRBV9 to TRBJ1-6; TRBD1 matches 10 bases. Written as DNA, the CDR3 is TGTGCCAGCAGCCCTACCGCCTTAGGACAGGGGGGTTCACCCCTCCACTTT. It is translated as CASSPTALGQGGSPLHF.